These 3 T cell receptor beta chains came from one sample sequenced in a study of spatial heterogeneity in lung cancer (dated by TCRdb to between 2017 and 2020). The label giving this sample's time point can be read as: blood at routine non-recurrence follow-up after resection. TCR sequencing used whole RNA extracted from tumor and nontumor lung tissue, or from cryopreserved PBMC samples, without cell sorting. Libraries were made using 5' RACE. Sequenced on a NextSeq 500. In-frame beta chains were kept once TCRdb had trimmed the public reads at Q25 with fastp and called clones with MiXCR. A single entry per CDR3 protein holds the most common genes and DNA from its merged rows. A total of fewer than 30,000 distinct CDR3 sequences appear in this sample, about 6% of them only once. The top ten clones comprise 22% of the sample. Sequencing used PBMCs, obtained at follow-up. The receptors derive from a male donor with early-stage non-small cell lung cancer.

Ten or more counts support this clonotype. The chain links TRBV20-1 to TRBJ2-1; TRBD2 aligns across 10 bases. From germline, CDR1 is DFQATT and CDR2 SNEGSKA (reference sequence). Trimming took 6 bases from V and 0 from J; bases not matched to a gene: 2. The CDR3 is made up of 14 amino acids. The CDR3 sequence is CSAGLAVSYNEQFF. The CDR3 nucleotides read TGCAGTGCCGGACTAGCGGTCTCCTACAATGAGCAGTTCTTC.

The J gene is TRBJ1-1, the V gene TRBV18; 11 positions agree with TRBD1. Unmatched junction bases numbered 8, after V lost 6 bases and J lost 5 bases. CDR3 length: 15 residues. The germline V gene has CDR1 KGHSH and CDR2 LQKENI. The CDR3 DNA follows: TGTGCCAGCTCCCCAAGGACAGGGGGCGAAACTGAAGCTTTCTTT. Translated, it gives CASSPRTGGETEAFF.

The V call is TRBV18, the J call TRBJ2-7; TRBD2 agrees at 7 bases. V lost 4 bases, J lost 2 bases, and 5 bases stayed unmatched. The germline gives CDR1 KGHSH, CDR2 LQKENI. The CDR3 has 14 residues. The CDR3 sequence is CASSRRDYPYEQYF. CDR3 bases: TGTGCCAGCTCACGGCGGGACTACCCCTACGAGCAGTACTTC.